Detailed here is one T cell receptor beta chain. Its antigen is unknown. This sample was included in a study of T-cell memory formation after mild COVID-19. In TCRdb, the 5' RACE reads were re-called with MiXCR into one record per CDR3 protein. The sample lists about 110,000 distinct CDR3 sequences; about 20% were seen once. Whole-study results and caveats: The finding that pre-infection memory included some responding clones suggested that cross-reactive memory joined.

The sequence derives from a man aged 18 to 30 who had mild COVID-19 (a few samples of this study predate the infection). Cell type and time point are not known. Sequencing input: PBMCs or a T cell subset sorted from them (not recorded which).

The CDR3 DNA is TGCGCCAGCAGCCAAGATGAGGGCGGTACAGATACGCAGTATTTT. Protein: CASSQDEGGTDTQYF. This chain uses TRBV4-1 with TRBJ2-3, with a possible D match to TRBD2 (5 bases). Trimming pared 0 bases from V and 3 bases from J, leaving 10 bases between. The germline CDR1 and CDR2 sequences are MGHRA and YSYEKL. This CDR3 has 15 amino acids.